This is a list of T cell receptor beta chains from one sample in a study of blood T cell repertoires in COVID-19. Libraries were prepared by immunoSEQ multiplex PCR; TCRdb keeps only in-frame clonotypes and omits some of them. The table has around 170,000 clones, nearly 90% seen once. Sequencing used peripheral blood. These receptors were obtained from a man between 18 and 35 years old who had recovered from COVID-19. Both conserved end residues are part of each CDR3. A D gene is named only where the DNA matches it firmly. Expanded clones get a size class; other rows say once, few or many, or leave the size out.

j_call	d_call	clone_size	v_call	cdr3_aa	cdr3_nt
TRBJ1-6	TRBD1	few	TRBV3-1/TRBV3-2	CASSQGSQGARSSPLHF	TGTGCCAGCAGCCAAGGGTCACAGGGGGCGCGTAGTTCACCCCTCCACTTT
TRBJ1-2	TRBD1	once	TRBV27	CASSPRDRGPGYTF	TGTGCCAGCAGCCCCCGGGACAGGGGGCCTGGCTACACCTTC
TRBJ1-1	NA	NA	TRBV11-3	CASSLNRNTEAFF	TGTGCCAGCAGCTTAAACAGGAACACTGAAGCTTTCTTT
TRBJ2-2	NA	NA	TRBV15	CATSSRAEHRNTGELFF	TGTGCCACCAGCTCCCGAGCGGAGCATAGAAACACCGGGGAGCTGTTTTTT
TRBJ2-3	NA	few	TRBV28	CASSEGLADTQYF	TGTGCCAGCAGTGAGGGATTGGCAGATACGCAGTATTTT
TRBJ2-2	TRBD1	NA	TRBV5-4	CASSLGGQGNTGELFF	TGTGCCAGCAGCTTGGGGGGACAGGGGAACACCGGGGAGCTGTTTTTT
TRBJ2-1	TRBD2	NA	TRBV5-1	CASSFLAGGPENEQFF	TGCGCCAGCAGCTTCCTAGCGGGAGGGCCGGAGAATGAGCAGTTCTTC
TRBJ2-1	TRBD1	NA	TRBV4-3	CASSPHRGLTYNEQFF	TGCGCCAGCAGCCCACACAGGGGGCTTACCTACAATGAGCAGTTCTTC
TRBJ2-2	NA	NA	TRBV9	CASSLILTGELFF	TGTGCCAGCAGTCTTATCCTTACCGGGGAGCTGTTTTTT
TRBJ2-7	TRBD2	NA	TRBV7-2	CASSSLGGATSGRLYEQYF	TGTGCCAGCAGCTCGCTCGGCGGGGCGACTAGCGGGAGGTTATACGAGCAGTACTTC
TRBJ2-5	TRBD2	NA	TRBV4-1	CASSLRLAEQETQYF	TGCGCCAGCAGCCTCAGACTAGCAGAACAAGAGACCCAGTACTTC
TRBJ2-1	TRBD2	once	TRBV4-1	CASSQDPWTSSDNEQFF	TGCGCCAGCAGCCAAGACCCCTGGACTAGCAGCGACAATGAGCAGTTCTTC
TRBJ2-7	TRBD2	NA	TRBV7-8	CASSFPSGSYEQYF	TGTGCCAGCAGCTTTCCTAGCGGGTCCTACGAGCAGTACTTC
TRBJ2-1	TRBD2	NA	TRBV27	CASSTLASAGGGNEQFF	TGTGCCAGCAGTACCCTAGCCTCGGCGGGAGGGGGCAATGAGCAGTTCTTC
TRBJ2-3	NA	NA	TRBV30	CAWTRGGPEYF	TGTGCCTGGACTCGTGGCGGGCCAGAGTATTTT
TRBJ2-5	NA	NA	TRBV10-3	CAISDSGGAGQETQYF	TGTGCCATCAGTGACAGTGGGGGGGCAGGCCAAGAGACCCAGTACTTC
TRBJ2-2	NA	NA	TRBV7-8	CASSRENTGELFF	TGTGCCAGCTCCCGGGAGAACACCGGGGAGCTGTTTTTT
TRBJ1-1	NA	NA	TRBV10-1	CASSRTLTTLGNTEAFF	TGCGCCAGCAGCCGGACTTTAACAACGCTAGGGAACACTGAAGCTTTCTTT
TRBJ1-2	TRBD1	NA	TRBV5-1	CASSLGDSYYGYTF	TGCGCCAGCAGCCTAGGGGACAGCTACTATGGCTACACCTTC
TRBJ1-1	NA	NA	TRBV19	CASSIEGVRAFF	TGTGCCAGTAGTATAGAAGGGGTCAGGGCTTTCTTT
TRBJ1-1	TRBD1	NA	TRBV20-1	CSARTGTVAFF	TGCAGTGCTAGAACCGGGACAGTAGCTTTCTTT
TRBJ1-5	TRBD1	NA	TRBV6-2/TRBV6-3	CASSYSGTGQGNQPQHF	TGTGCCAGCAGTTACTCGGGTACGGGACAGGGGAACCAGCCCCAGCATTTT
TRBJ1-3	NA	NA	TRBV6-5	CASSSVGGISGNTIYF	TGTGCCAGCAGTTCGGTAGGGGGAATCTCTGGAAACACCATATATTTT
TRBJ1-2	TRBD1	many	TRBV7-3	CASSLDREGNYGYTF	TGTGCCAGCAGCCTTGACAGGGAAGGGAACTATGGCTACACCTTC
TRBJ2-5	NA	NA	TRBV6-5	CASSYSTGEGFETQYF	TGTGCCAGCAGTTACTCGACAGGGGAGGGTTTCGAGACCCAGTACTTC
TRBJ2-7	NA	NA	TRBV11-2	CASSLSLLSLNEQYF	TGTGCCAGCAGCTTATCGCTACTGAGCCTCAACGAGCAGTACTTC
TRBJ2-1	NA	NA	TRBV19	CASSLRTGNEQFF	TGTGCCAGTAGTCTCCGGACGGGGAATGAGCAGTTCTTC
TRBJ2-7	NA	NA	TRBV7-2	CASSLRQFYEQYF	TGTGCCAGCAGCTTAAGACAGTTCTACGAGCAGTACTTC
TRBJ2-1	NA	NA	TRBV11-2	CASSPSTGVAYNEQFF	TGTGCCAGCAGCCCCTCCACAGGAGTCGCGTACAATGAGCAGTTCTTC
TRBJ2-4	NA	once	TRBV27	CASSLASAKNIQYF	TGTGCCAGCAGTTTGGCTTCCGCCAAAAACATTCAGTACTTC
TRBJ2-3	NA	NA	TRBV18	CASSPVRTLQRDTQYF	TGTGCCAGCTCACCAGTGAGGACACTCCAGAGAGATACGCAGTATTTT
TRBJ2-3	TRBD1	NA	TRBV5-1	CASSLMGQGTDTQYF	TGCGCCAGCAGCTTAATGGGACAGGGCACAGATACGCAGTATTTT
TRBJ1-4	TRBD1	NA	TRBV5-1	CASSAMGTATNEKLFF	TGCGCCAGCAGCGCCATGGGGACAGCAACTAATGAAAAACTGTTTTTT
TRBJ1-5	NA	NA	TRBV20-1	CSASRGKGQPQHF	TGCAGTGCTAGTAGGGGGAAAGGACAGCCCCAGCATTTT
TRBJ2-6	TRBD1	NA	TRBV28	CASSFRAGGRSGANVLTF	TGTGCCAGCAGTTTTCGGGCAGGGGGCCGCTCTGGGGCCAACGTCCTGACTTTC
TRBJ2-1	NA	NA	TRBV7-9	CASSLRDLPPYNEQFF	TGTGCCAGCAGCCTCCGGGACTTACCCCCCTACAATGAGCAGTTCTTC
TRBJ2-6	NA	NA	TRBV9	CASSPQVRGGLLSGANVLTF	TGTGCCAGCAGCCCCCAAGTAAGGGGGGGCCTCCTCTCTGGGGCCAACGTCCTGACTTTC
TRBJ1-2	NA	NA	TRBV12-3/TRBV12-4	CASSYSKGNGYTF	TGTGCCAGCAGTTACAGCAAGGGGAATGGCTACACCTTC
TRBJ2-2	NA	NA	TRBV12-3/TRBV12-4	CASRFYTGELFF	TGTGCCAGCAGATTCTACACCGGGGAGCTGTTTTTT
TRBJ2-2	TRBD2	NA	TRBV24-1	CATSDSSGREDGELFF	TGTGCCACCAGTGACTCTAGCGGGAGAGAGGACGGGGAGCTGTTTTTT
TRBJ2-7	TRBD1	NA	TRBV6-6	CASRGGQGPYEQYF	TGTGCCAGCAGGGGTGGACAGGGGCCATACGAGCAGTACTTC
TRBJ1-1	NA	NA	TRBV9	CASSPSGGTEAFF	TGTGCCAGCAGCCCGAGCGGGGGGACTGAAGCTTTCTTT
TRBJ2-3	TRBD2	NA	TRBV9	CASSPLRGSGTSTDTQYF	TGTGCCAGCAGCCCTTTGAGAGGGAGCGGGACTAGCACAGATACGCAGTATTTT
TRBJ2-5	TRBD1	NA	TRBV12-5	CASGLTGGAETQYF	TGTGCTAGTGGTCTCACAGGGGGCGCGGAGACCCAGTACTTC
TRBJ1-5	NA	NA	TRBV9	CASSRTGEDSNQPQHF	TGTGCCAGCAGCCGGACGGGGGAGGATAGCAATCAGCCCCAGCATTTT